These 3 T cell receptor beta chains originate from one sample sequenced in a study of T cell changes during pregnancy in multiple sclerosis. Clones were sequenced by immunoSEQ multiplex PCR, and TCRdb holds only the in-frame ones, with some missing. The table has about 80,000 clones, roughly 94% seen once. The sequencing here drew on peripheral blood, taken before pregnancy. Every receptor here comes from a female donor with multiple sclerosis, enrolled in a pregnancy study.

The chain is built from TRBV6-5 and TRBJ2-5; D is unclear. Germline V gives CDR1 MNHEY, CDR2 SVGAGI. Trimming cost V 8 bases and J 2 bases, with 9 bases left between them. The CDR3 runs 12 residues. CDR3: CASGPTQETQYF. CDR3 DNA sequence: TGTGCCAGCGGTCCTACTCAAGAGACCCAGTACTTC.

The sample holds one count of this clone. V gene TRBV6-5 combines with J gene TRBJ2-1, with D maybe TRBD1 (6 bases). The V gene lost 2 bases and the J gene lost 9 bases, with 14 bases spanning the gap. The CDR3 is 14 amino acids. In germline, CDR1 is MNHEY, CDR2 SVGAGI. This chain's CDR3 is CASSYQIQGSEQFF. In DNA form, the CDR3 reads TGTGCCAGCAGTTACCAAATACAGGGCTCTGAGCAGTTCTTC.

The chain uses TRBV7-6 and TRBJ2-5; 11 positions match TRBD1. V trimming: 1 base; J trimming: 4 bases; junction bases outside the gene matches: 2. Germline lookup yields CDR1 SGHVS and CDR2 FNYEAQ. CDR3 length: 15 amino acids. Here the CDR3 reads CASSLGGTGGETQYF. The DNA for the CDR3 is TGTGCCAGCAGCTTAGGCGGGACAGGGGGAGAGACCCAGTACTTC.